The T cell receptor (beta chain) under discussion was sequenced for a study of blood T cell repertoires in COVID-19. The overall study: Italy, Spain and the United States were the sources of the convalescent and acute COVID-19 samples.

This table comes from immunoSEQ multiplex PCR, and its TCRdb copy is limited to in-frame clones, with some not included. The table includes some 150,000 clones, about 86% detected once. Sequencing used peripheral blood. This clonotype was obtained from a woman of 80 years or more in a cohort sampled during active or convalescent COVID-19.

The chain's CDR3 is CSVLGQEGEDYGYTF. In DNA, the CDR3 is TGCAGCGTTTTGGGACAGGAGGGGGAAGACTATGGCTACACCTTC. This chain uses TRBV29-1 with TRBJ1-2; 8 bases are a match to TRBD1. This CDR3 region has 15 residues. Germline V CDR1 and CDR2: SQVTM, ANQGSEA. V shed 5 bases, J shed 3 bases, and the junction held 11 bases outside the gene matches. The variable domain in full, completed from reference TRBV29-1 and TRBJ1-2, reads SAVISQKPSRDICQRGTSLTIQCQVDSQVTMMFWYRQQPGQSLTLIATANQGSEATYESGFVIDKFPISRPNLTFSTLTVSNMSPEDSSIYLCSVLGQEGEDYGYTFGSGTRLTVV.